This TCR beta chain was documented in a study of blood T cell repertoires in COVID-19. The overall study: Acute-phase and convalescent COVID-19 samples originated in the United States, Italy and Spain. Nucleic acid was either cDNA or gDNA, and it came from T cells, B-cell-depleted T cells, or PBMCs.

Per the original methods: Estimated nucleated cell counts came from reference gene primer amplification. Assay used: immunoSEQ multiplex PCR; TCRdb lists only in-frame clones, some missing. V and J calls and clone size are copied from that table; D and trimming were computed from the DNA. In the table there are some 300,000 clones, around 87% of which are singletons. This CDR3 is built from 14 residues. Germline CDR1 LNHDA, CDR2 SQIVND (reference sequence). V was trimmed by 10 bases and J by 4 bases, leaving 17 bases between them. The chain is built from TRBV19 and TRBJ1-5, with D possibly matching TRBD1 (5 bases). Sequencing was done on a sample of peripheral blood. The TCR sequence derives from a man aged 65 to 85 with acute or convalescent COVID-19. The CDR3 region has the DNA TGTGCCACTGGGGCAACCGCAGGGAATCAGCCCCAGCATTTT. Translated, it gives CATGATAGNQPQHF.